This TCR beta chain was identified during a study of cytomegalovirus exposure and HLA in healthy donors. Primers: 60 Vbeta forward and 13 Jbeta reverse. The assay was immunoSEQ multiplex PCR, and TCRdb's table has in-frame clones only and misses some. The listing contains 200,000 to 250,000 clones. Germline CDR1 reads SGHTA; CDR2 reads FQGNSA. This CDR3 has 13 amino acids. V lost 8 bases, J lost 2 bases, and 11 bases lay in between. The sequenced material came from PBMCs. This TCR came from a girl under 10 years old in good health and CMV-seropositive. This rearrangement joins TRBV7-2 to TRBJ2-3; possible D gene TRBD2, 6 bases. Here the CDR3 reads CASGRDFTDTQYF. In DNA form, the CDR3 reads TGTGCCAGCGGCAGGGACTTCACAGATACGCAGTATTTT.